This T cell receptor beta chain was identified in a study of blood T cell repertoires in COVID-19. Whole-study context: Samples came from the United States, Italy and Spain, spanning acute and convalescent COVID-19. PBMCs, B-cell-depleted T cells, or T cells provided the cDNA or gDNA that made up the material.

Per the original methods: Researchers report that nucleated cell counts were estimated from reference gene primer amplification. Sequencing was performed with immunoSEQ multiplex PCR; in TCRdb, only in-frame clones are kept and a portion is missing. The V and J calls and clone size are taken from that table; D and trimming were inferred from the DNA. The table lists about 160,000 clones, 75% to 85% of them singletons. The sample comprised peripheral blood. This clonotype was obtained from a human donor in a cohort sampled during active COVID-19.

The CDR3 region has the DNA TGTGCCAGTAGTATGGGCGTTGGAGGAGCTTTCTTT. It is translated as CASSMGVGGAFF. This sequence joins TRBV19 and TRBJ1-1; D gene uncertain. The V gene's germline CDR1 is LNHDA and CDR2 SQIVND (reference sequence). Trimming took 3 bases from V and 10 from J, leaving 12 bases between them. The CDR3 is made up of 12 amino acids.